The source of this T cell receptor (beta chain) is a study of response to subunit inactivated influenza vaccine. CDR3 length: 14 amino acids. With 2 bases clipped from V and 3 bases from J, the junction kept 3 bases outside the gene matches. Germline-derived CDR1 and CDR2 are SQVTM and ANQGSEA. MiXCR, run by TCRdb on the RT-PCR reads, gives a single entry per CDR3 protein. The sample records roughly 650,000 distinct CDR3 sequences, about 15% being singletons. This clonotype was found a few times. The TCR comes from a man aged 50 or older who received an inactivated influenza vaccine. V is TRBV29-1 and J is TRBJ2-7, with 11 nucleotides matching TRBD2. The sample in question was PBMCs from blood, obtained about 13 days after vaccination. The CDR3 sequence is CSVETSGSLYEQYF. The CDR3 DNA is TGCAGCGTTGAAACTAGCGGGAGCCTCTACGAGCAGTACTTC.